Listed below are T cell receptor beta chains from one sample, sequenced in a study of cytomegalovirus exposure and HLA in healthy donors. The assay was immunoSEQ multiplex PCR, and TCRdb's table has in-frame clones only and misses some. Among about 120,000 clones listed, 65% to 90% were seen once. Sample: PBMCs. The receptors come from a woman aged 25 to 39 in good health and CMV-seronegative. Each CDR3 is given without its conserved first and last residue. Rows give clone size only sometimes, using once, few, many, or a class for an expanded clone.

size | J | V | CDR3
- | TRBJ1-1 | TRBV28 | ASKQEGTEAF
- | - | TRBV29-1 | SVDVGEGYEQY
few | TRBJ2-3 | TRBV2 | ASSSTGTGVKDTQY
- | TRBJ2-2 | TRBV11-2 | ASSGQGPTGELF
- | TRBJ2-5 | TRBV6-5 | ASTLGAGETQY
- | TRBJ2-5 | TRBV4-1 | ASSQGTGGWETQY
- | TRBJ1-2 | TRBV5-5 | ASSLTPGAHRGYT
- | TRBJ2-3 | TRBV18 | ASSPGSEDTQY
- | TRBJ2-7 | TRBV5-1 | ASSYPTSGSYEQY
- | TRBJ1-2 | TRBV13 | ASSQGQGGSGYT
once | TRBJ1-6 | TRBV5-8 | ASSLHHSPLH
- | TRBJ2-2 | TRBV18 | ASSHSSGRATGELF
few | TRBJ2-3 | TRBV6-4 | ASSDSTSGSTDTQY
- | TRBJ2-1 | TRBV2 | ASFSSGRGEQF
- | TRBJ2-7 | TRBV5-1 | ASSSPESFRNEQY
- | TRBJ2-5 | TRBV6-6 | ASRYETGGGETQY
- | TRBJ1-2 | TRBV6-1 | ASSESPQGYGYT
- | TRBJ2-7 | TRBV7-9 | ASSPTSGRTYEQY
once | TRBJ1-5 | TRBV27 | ASSPSGRGWPQH
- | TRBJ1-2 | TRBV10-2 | ASSDKVSGGYT
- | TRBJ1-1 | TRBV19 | ASSQVAGSTEAF
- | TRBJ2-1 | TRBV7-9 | ASSRSREQF
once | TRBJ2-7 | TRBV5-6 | ASSFRTSGTNEQY